This TCR beta chain was recovered during a study of T cell responses to AZD1222 COVID-19 vaccine. As concerns this clone: Its antigen remains unknown.

This CDR3 is built from 15 residues. V was cut by 0 bases and J by 0 bases, with 8 bases left in between. Germline assignment: CDR1 SGHTA and CDR2 FQGNSA. Study-wide results and caveats: Donors skewed white British and female; clonal diversity was possibly underestimated. The breadth and depth of Spike-specific TCRs increased once two AZD1222 doses had been given.

Sequencing used immunoSEQ multiplex PCR; TCRdb keeps in-frame clones, though not all of them. The sample shows about 180,000 clones, about 89% of them seen only once. This sample comprised peripheral blood, obtained on day 0 of AZD1222 vaccination. The source is an adult in good health. The rearrangement links TRBV7-2 to TRBJ1-1; D is perhaps TRBD1 (5 bases). The CDR3 region is CASSLAGGMNTEAFF. DNA of the CDR3: TGTGCCAGCAGCTTAGCCGGGGGAATGAACACTGAAGCTTTCTTT.